These 18 T cell receptor beta chains were all obtained from the same sample, sequenced in a study of cytomegalovirus exposure and HLA in healthy donors. PCR involved 60 Vbeta and 13 Jbeta primers. Clones were sequenced by immunoSEQ multiplex PCR, and TCRdb holds only the in-frame ones, with some missing. Of about 120,000 clones in the sample, about 70% were seen once. The material sequenced was PBMCs. Every receptor here comes from a human donor in good health.

This chain links TRBV19 with TRBJ2-1; possibly TRBD2 for D (6 bases). This CDR3 region has 16 residues. Trimming took off 5 bases at V and 4 bases at J, with 18 bases between the two ends. In germline, CDR1 is LNHDA, CDR2 SQIVND (reference sequence). The DNA for the CDR3 is TGTGCCAGTAGTCTTAGACGGGGAGGAGGTTACAATGAGCAGTTCTTC. It translates to CASSLRRGGGYNEQFF.

The rearrangement links TRBV7-2 to TRBJ1-2, with 9 bases lining up with TRBD1. Germline CDR1 is SGHTA and CDR2 is FQGNSA. This CDR3 comprises 15 residues. The V segment lost 3 bases and the J segment 6 bases; nucleotides outside the gene matches: 8. As DNA, the CDR3 is TGTGCCAGCAGCTTCCGCAGGGACAGGGCAGATGGCTACACCTTC. This sequence encodes CASSFRRDRADGYTF.

This chain links TRBV27 with TRBJ2-7; D might be TRBD1 (6 bases). V dropped 4 bases and J dropped 7 bases, with 20 bases sitting between them. Germline-derived CDR1 and CDR2 are MNHEY and SMNVEV (reference sequence). The CDR3 is 15 amino acids. The CDR3 DNA follows: TGTGCCAGCAGTTGGGCAGGGGATCCCTCTAGGGAGCAGTACTTC. It is translated as CASSWAGDPSREQYF.

The chain joins TRBV6-6 to TRBJ2-1, with D perhaps TRBD1 (6 bases). From germline, CDR1 is MNHNY and CDR2 SVGAGI (reference sequence). The CDR3 length is 14 residues. The ends were cut back, 2 bases at V and 9 bases at J, with 14 bases in the middle. CDR3 DNA sequence: TGTGCCAGCAGTTACGGGACACCCGCCGGTGAGCAGTTCTTC. It codes for CASSYGTPAGEQFF.

The V call is TRBV19, the J call TRBJ1-5; TRBD1 matches 7 bases. Trimming cost V 7 bases and J 0 bases; bases outside gene matches: 12. The germline CDR1 and CDR2 sequences are LNHDA and SQIVND (reference sequence). The CDR3 loop spans 17 amino acids. The CDR3 is CASTYRQGGSSNQPQHF. CDR3 in DNA: TGTGCCAGTACCTACCGACAGGGCGGGTCTAGCAATCAGCCCCAGCATTTT.

The V and J genes are TRBV29-1 and TRBJ2-7; TRBD1 aligns across 12 bases. CDR3 length: 15 amino acids. Per the germline V gene, CDR1 is SQVTM and CDR2 is ANQGSEA. The CDR3 DNA sequence: TGCAGTGTAACCGGGACAGGGGGCTCCATGGACGAGCAGTACTTC. Its translation: CSVTGTGGSMDEQYF.

The chain carries TRBV30 and TRBJ2-7, with TRBD1 matching 9 bases. Trimming cost V 5 bases and J 7 bases; bases outside gene matches: 9. Germline CDR1 and CDR2: GTSNPN and SVGIG (reference sequence). The CDR3 is 13 amino acids. CDR3 sequence: CAWARDRVGEQYF. The CDR3 coding sequence is TGTGCCTGGGCTCGGGACAGGGTAGGGGAGCAGTACTTC.

The chain has TRBV6-4 and TRBJ2-7; D gene unclear. Germline lookup yields CDR1 MRHNA and CDR2 SNTAGT. This CDR3 is 13 amino acids long. The germline V and J ends were trimmed by 3 bases and 4 bases, with 10 bases remaining between them. The CDR3 sequence: CASSEVDKYEQYF. DNA of the CDR3: TGTGCCAGCAGTGAGGTCGACAAGTACGAGCAGTACTTC.

V is TRBV4-1 and J is TRBJ1-4; 10 bases match TRBD1. Germline values: CDR1 MGHRA, CDR2 YSYEKL. This CDR3 has 15 residues. Unmatched junction bases numbered 3, after V lost 0 bases and J lost 8 bases. This chain's CDR3 is CASSQDWTGGEKLFF. The CDR3 DNA reads as TGCGCCAGCAGCCAAGATTGGACAGGGGGGGAAAAACTGTTTTTT.

The V and J genes are TRBV6-1 and TRBJ1-2, with 8 nucleotides matching TRBD1. Trimming at V came to 5 bases and at J to 8 bases, leaving 4 bases not matched to a gene. The CDR3 length is 12 residues. In germline, CDR1 is MNHNS, CDR2 SASEGT. In DNA form, the CDR3 reads TGTGCCAGCAGTCTTACAGGGGGAGGCTACACCTTC. Amino acid sequence: CASSLTGGGYTF.

The rearrangement links TRBV10-1 to TRBJ2-2; D not certain. The CDR3 runs to 12 residues. CDR1 WNHNN and CDR2 SYGVQD come from the germline V gene (reference sequence). Trimming left V 8 bases short and J 8 bases short, with 12 bases between. The CDR3 DNA follows: TGCGCCAGCGTAATACCCCGGGGGGAGCTGTTTTTT. Protein: CASVIPRGELFF.

Regarding this clone: The same CDR3 arises from other DNA sequences in this sample as well. In DNA form, the CDR3 reads TGTGCCAGCAGCTTAGGCGCGGGGGGGCCTTACGAGCAGTACTTC. Translated: CASSLGAGGPYEQYF. The chain recombines TRBV7-2 with TRBJ2-7; 9 bases match TRBD2. V shed 1 base and J 4 bases; nucleotides not matched to a gene: 5. The CDR3 covers 15 residues. Germline loops: CDR1 SGHTA, CDR2 FQGNSA.

The chain employs TRBV6-4 and TRBJ2-2; D is ambiguous. V was trimmed by 8 bases and J by 1 base, leaving 8 bases between them. The CDR3 consists of 13 residues. The V gene's germline CDR1 is MRHNA and CDR2 SNTAGT. The CDR3: CASREQNTGELFF. The CDR3 DNA reads as TGTGCCAGCCGAGAGCAGAACACCGGGGAGCTGTTTTTT.

CDR3 nucleotides: TGTGCCACCAGCAGAGAGGGCCAATACGAGCAGTACTTC. Protein sequence: CATSREGQYEQYF. The V call is TRBV15, the J call TRBJ2-7; D is unclear. The germline V gene has CDR1 LNHNV and CDR2 YYDKDF (reference sequence). V was pared by 0 bases and J by 4 bases, with 7 bases between. The CDR3 runs to 13 residues.

This clone was seen only a few times. The V call is TRBV6-1, the J call TRBJ1-2; TRBD1 matches at 7 bases. The CDR3 has 15 amino acids. V lost 1 base, J lost 4 bases, and 6 bases stayed unmatched. The germline gives CDR1 MNHNS, CDR2 SASEGT. This CDR3 is CASSEGGDRSYGYTF. CDR3 nucleotides: TGTGCCAGCAGTGAAGGGGGGGACAGATCCTATGGCTACACCTTC.

The chain carries TRBV28 and TRBJ2-3, with a possible D match to TRBD1 (5 bases). The CDR3 runs to 15 residues. CDR1 is MDHEN, CDR2 SYDVKM, per germline. V was cut by 3 bases and J by 5 bases, with 15 bases left in between. As DNA, the CDR3 is TGTGCCAGCAGTTTTCAGGGTCGCCCGGGAGATACGCAGTATTTT. Residues: CASSFQGRPGDTQYF.

The chain uses TRBV5-1 and TRBJ1-1; 8 nucleotides align to TRBD1. The V gene end was trimmed by 7 bases and the J gene end by 7 bases; junction bases not matched to a gene: 12. The CDR3 has 14 amino acids. The germline gives CDR1 SGHRS, CDR2 YFSETQ. The CDR3 protein is CASGAGDRNYEAFF. Written as DNA, the CDR3 is TGCGCCAGCGGCGCGGGGGACAGGAATTATGAAGCTTTCTTT.

V and J are TRBV6-6 and TRBJ1-1, with D perhaps TRBD1 (5 bases). Germline CDR1 is MNHNY and CDR2 is SVGAGI (reference sequence). This CDR3 contains 15 residues. V was shortened by 2 bases and J by 5 bases, with 15 bases between the two germline ends. CDR3 DNA sequence: TGTGCCAGCAGTTACGTCGGTCTGGCAGGGACTGAAGCTTTCTTT. Residues: CASSYVGLAGTEAFF.